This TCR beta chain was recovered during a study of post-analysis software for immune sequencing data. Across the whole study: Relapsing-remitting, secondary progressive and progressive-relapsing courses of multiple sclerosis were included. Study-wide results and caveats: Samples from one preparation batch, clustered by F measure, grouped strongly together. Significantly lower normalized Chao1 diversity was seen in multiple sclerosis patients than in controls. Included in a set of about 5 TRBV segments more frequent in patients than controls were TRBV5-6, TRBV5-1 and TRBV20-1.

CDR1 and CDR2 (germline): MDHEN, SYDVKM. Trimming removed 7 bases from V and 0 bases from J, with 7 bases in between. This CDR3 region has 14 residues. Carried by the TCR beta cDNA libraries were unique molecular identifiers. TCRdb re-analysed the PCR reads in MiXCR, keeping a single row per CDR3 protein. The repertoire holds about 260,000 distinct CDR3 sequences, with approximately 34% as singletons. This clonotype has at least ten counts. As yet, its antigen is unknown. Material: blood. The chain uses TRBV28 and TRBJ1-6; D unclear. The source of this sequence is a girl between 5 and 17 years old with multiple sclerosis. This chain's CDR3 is CASTRGSYNSPLHF. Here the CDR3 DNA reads TGTGCCAGCACCCGGGGCTCCTATAATTCACCCCTCCACTTT.